Listed below are T cell receptor beta chains from one sample, sequenced in a study of T-cell reconstitution after alpha-beta-depleted transplantation in children. TCRdb reprocessed the PCR reads with MiXCR, giving one entry per CDR3 protein. Of fewer than 400,000 distinct CDR3 sequences detected, roughly 25% appear once; the ten largest clones hold around 9.9%. The sequenced sample was PBMCs, mostly from graft donor cells, obtained 180 days after TCRalphabeta/CD19-depleted stem cell transplant. These receptors all come from a male patient between 5 and 17 years old who had a stem cell transplant for acute lymphoblastic leukemia, so the T cells may come from the graft donor. Both conserved end residues are part of each CDR3. A D gene is named only where the DNA matches it firmly. Clone size appears in some rows only: once, few, many, or a class for an expanded clone.

abundance	d_gene	v_gene	j_gene	CDR3aa
.	.	TRBV7-3	TRBJ2-1	CASSGLSNEQFF
few	TRBD2	TRBV15	TRBJ2-2	CATSRGWTSGRKGLNTGELFF
.	.	TRBV18	TRBJ2-7	CASSPPRRAPPYEQYF
few	TRBD1	TRBV28	TRBJ2-4	CASSLGDRVTNIQYF
.	.	TRBV27	TRBJ1-2	CASSFTQFYGYTF
.	TRBD1	TRBV18	TRBJ1-5	CASSPRSDRVLYSNQPQHF
.	.	TRBV27	TRBJ2-7	CASSLSVRGGEQYF
.	TRBD2	TRBV29-1	TRBJ2-4	CSVTRPERTSGKGNIQYF
.	.	TRBV7-9	TRBJ1-5	CASDRSNQPQHF
few	.	TRBV27	TRBJ2-4	CASSLQGGKNIQYF
few	.	TRBV4-1	TRBJ2-1	CASSRFSSYNEQFF
.	.	TRBV27	TRBJ2-4	CASSFVGLGSAKNIQYF
few	TRBD2	TRBV12-3/TRBV12-4	TRBJ2-7	CASSLRTSGLFPGEQYF
few	.	TRBV25-1	TRBJ1-1	CASPKKGKGDTEAFF
.	.	TRBV24-1	TRBJ1-2	CATSDLRRGGGYTF
.	.	TRBV2	TRBJ2-3	CASSDVPPERDTQYF
few	TRBD2	TRBV29-1	TRBJ2-1	CSVQTSGKEQFF
.	.	TRBV20-1	TRBJ2-1	CSARLDFNNEQFF
few	TRBD2	TRBV3-1	TRBJ2-7	CASSNLAGTYEQYF
.	TRBD2	TRBV6-5	TRBJ2-7	CASSYGTSGSALEQYF
.	.	TRBV4-2	TRBJ1-5	CASSQVIQEYSNQPQHF
.	.	TRBV7-8	TRBJ2-2	CASSFWVTGELFF
.	.	TRBV12-5	TRBJ1-1	CASGFGDTEAFF
.	.	TRBV20-1	TRBJ2-3	CSSLRVVFTDTQYF
.	TRBD2	TRBV4-1	TRBJ2-7	CASSSRLAFYEQYF
few	.	TRBV5-5	TRBJ1-2	CASSITDSYGYTF
few	.	TRBV20-1	TRBJ2-1	CSVKGLYNEQFF
few	.	TRBV24-1	TRBJ2-3	CATRFGATDTQYF
few	.	TRBV12-3/TRBV12-4	TRBJ1-2	CASTLTGTNYGYTF
.	.	TRBV4-1	TRBJ1-1	CASSKSRGTRDTEAFF
few	.	TRBV27	TRBJ1-6	CASRRGPSGDSPLHF
.	.	TRBV24-1	TRBJ2-5	CATSDPRDTQETQYF
.	.	TRBV3-1	TRBJ2-7	CASSRTLSYEQYF
few	TRBD2	TRBV4-2	TRBJ2-1	CASSQDGLAEYNEQFF
few	TRBD2	TRBV7-9	TRBJ2-1	CASSSGVLAGGNNEQFF
.	.	TRBV7-6	TRBJ2-7	CASSPDTAYEQYF
.	.	TRBV5-1	TRBJ2-7	CVSSLSSSYEQYF
.	.	TRBV7-3	TRBJ2-1	CASSLRLRTGTSVHEQFF
few	.	TRBV6-5	TRBJ2-2	CASSYTPRGELFF
.	TRBD2	TRBV5-1	TRBJ2-7	CASSLRPKRGASGRGNEQYF